This passage covers 9 T cell receptor beta chains from one sample sequenced in a study of vaccination and CD4 T cells after COVID-19. These receptors are not linked to any known antigen. This sample's treatment: approximately 11-day PBMC culture with coronavirus spike peptide pools or control peptides (ViraFEST assay). An Oncomine TCR Beta short-read assay was used to sequence the DNA from cultured CD4+ T cells. Via MiXCR, TCRdb re-called the PCR reads, giving one row per CDR3 protein. Of approximately 12,000 distinct CDR3 sequences detected, under 65% appear once; the ten largest clones hold about a sixth. The sequenced sample consisted of CD4+ T cells from blood, cultured in vitro. The receptors derive from a human donor who had recovered from COVID-19.

The rearrangement links TRBV6-1 to TRBJ1-1; D possibly corresponds to TRBD1 (6 bases). The germline V gene has CDR1 MNHNS and CDR2 SASEGT. V lost 2 bases to trimming and J lost 0 bases, with 7 bases between them. This CDR3 region has 14 residues. CDR3 in DNA: TGTGCCAGCAGTGAACACAGGGTGAACACTGAAGCTTTCTTT. Translation gives CASSEHRVNTEAFF.

This chain connects TRBV7-2 to TRBJ1-6; weak D call: TRBD1 (5 bases). Trimming removed 6 bases at V and 7 bases at J, with 19 bases between. Germline V gene data show CDR1 as SGHTA and CDR2 as FQGNSA. The CDR3 totals 16 residues. The CDR3 DNA reads TGTGCCAGCAGTCAGTGGCAGGGATTAGTGAATTCACCCCTCCACTTT. As protein: CASSQWQGLVNSPLHF.

This chain connects TRBV5-1 to TRBJ1-1; the D gene is possibly TRBD1 (5 bases). This CDR3 has 15 residues. Deletions cut 7 bases from V and 1 base from J, with 17 bases between. CDR1 and CDR2 (germline): SGHRS, YFSETQ. CDR3 coding DNA: TGCGCCAGCGAGCTAGGGGTAAGGTGGAACACTGAAGCTTTCTTT. Translated, it gives CASELGVRWNTEAFF.

The chain carries TRBV2 and TRBJ2-1, with D perhaps matching TRBD2 (6 bases). CDR3 length equals 14 residues. Per the germline V gene, CDR1 is SNHLY and CDR2 is FYNNEI. V lost 5 bases and J 0 bases, leaving 8 bases between the germline ends. The chain's CDR3 is CASSLEGSYNEQFF. In nucleotides, the CDR3 is TGTGCCAGCAGTCTGGAGGGCTCCTACAATGAGCAGTTCTTC.

V gene TRBV7-8 combines with J gene TRBJ1-1; TRBD1 aligns across 7 bases. CDR3 size: 15 residues. The trim removed 2 bases at V and 0 bases at J, leaving 3 bases unmatched. CDR1 SGHVS and CDR2 FQNEAQ come from the germline V gene. The CDR3 protein is CASSLRDRMNTEAFF. CDR3 bases: TGTGCCAGCAGCTTACGGGACAGAATGAACACTGAAGCTTTCTTT.

The V and J genes are TRBV7-8 and TRBJ2-7; D call uncertain. The CDR3 loop spans 14 amino acids. The V gene's germline CDR1 is SGHVS and CDR2 FQNEAQ. Trimming pared 1 base from V and 3 bases from J, leaving 10 bases between. The chain's CDR3 is CASSLGLYLYEQYF. CDR3 in DNA: TGTGCCAGCAGCTTAGGACTGTATCTCTACGAGCAGTACTTC.

A few counts support this clonotype. The CDR3 protein is CASSLDGGSTDTQYF. The CDR3 DNA sequence: TGTGCCAGCAGCTTAGACGGCGGTAGCACAGATACGCAGTATTTT. V and J are TRBV7-2 and TRBJ2-3; D is uncertain. CDR3 length equals 15 residues. V shed 1 base and J shed 0 bases, with 8 bases lying between them. Germline CDR1 SGHTA, CDR2 FQGNSA. The variable domain in full, completed from reference TRBV7-2 and TRBJ2-3, reads GAGVSQSPSNKVTEKGKDVELRCDPISGHTALYWYRQSLGQGLEFLIYFQGNSAPDKSGLPSDRFSAERTGGSVSTLTIQRTQQEDSAVYLCASSLDGGSTDTQYFGPGTRLTVL.

This clonotype was picked up one time. The chain is built from TRBV30 and TRBJ2-5; 7 nucleotides align to TRBD2. This CDR3 region has 14 residues. V lost 2 bases, J lost 2 bases, and 5 bases stayed unmatched. Germline values: CDR1 GTSNPN, CDR2 SVGIG (reference sequence). DNA for the CDR3: TGTGCCTGGAGTTGGGACTACTCTCAAGAGACCCAGTACTTC. Its translation: CAWSWDYSQETQYF.

This clonotype was counted only a few times. The V gene is TRBV2, the J gene TRBJ2-5; either TRBD1 or TRBD2 may supply D (5 bases each). The germline gives CDR1 SNHLY, CDR2 FYNNEI. The V gene lost 4 bases and the J gene lost 3 bases, with 12 bases spanning the gap. The CDR3 is made up of 14 amino acids. The CDR3 bases are TGTGCCAGCAGTGGAGGGACCGGAAAAGAGACCCAGTACTTC. Translating it yields CASSGGTGKETQYF.